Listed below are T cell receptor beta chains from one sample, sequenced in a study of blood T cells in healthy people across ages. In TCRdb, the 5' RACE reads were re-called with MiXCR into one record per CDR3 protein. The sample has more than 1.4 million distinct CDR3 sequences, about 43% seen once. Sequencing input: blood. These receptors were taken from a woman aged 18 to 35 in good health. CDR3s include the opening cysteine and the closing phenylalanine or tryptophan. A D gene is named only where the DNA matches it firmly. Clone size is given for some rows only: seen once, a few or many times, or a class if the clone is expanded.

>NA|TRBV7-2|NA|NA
CASSSRDAVYDEQYF
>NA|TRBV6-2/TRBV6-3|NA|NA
CASRGRRSSYEQYF
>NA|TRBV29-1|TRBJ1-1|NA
CSVRTPLNTEAFF
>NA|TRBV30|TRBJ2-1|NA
CAWSATTSGQFF
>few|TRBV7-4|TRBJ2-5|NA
CASSLGLGVHETQYF
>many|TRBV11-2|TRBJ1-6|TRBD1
CASSPTGGTSPLHF
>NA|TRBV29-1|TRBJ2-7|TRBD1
CSVTGNRGYEQYF
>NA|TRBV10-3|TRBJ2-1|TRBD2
CAISEIKSQATSGGGYNEQFF
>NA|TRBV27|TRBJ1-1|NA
CASSPDGRGITEAFF
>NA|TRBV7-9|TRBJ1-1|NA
CASSSGGGSTEAFF
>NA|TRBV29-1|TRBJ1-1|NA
CSIVGSTNYAEAFF
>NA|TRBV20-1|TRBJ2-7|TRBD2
CSARGNLAGVAEQYF
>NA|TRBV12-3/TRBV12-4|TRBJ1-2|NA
CASSPDSAPRGYTF
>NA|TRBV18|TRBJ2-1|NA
CASLPPRRGDEQFF
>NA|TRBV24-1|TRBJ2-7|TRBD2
CATSDSSGSPYNEQYF
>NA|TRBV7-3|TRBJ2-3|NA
CASSSIGVGDTQYF
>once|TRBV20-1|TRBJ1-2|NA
CSAIPGPTDGYTF
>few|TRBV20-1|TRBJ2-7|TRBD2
CSARSYTGGISYEQYF
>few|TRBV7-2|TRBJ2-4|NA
CASSRPGRGRGGLAKNIQYF
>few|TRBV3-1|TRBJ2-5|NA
CASSRARLQETQYF
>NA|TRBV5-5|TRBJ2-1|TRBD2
CASSGPGLLPNEQFF
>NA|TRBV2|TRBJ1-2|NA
CASNGQVASNGYTF
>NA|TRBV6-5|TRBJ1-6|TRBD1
CASTYGTGESSPLHF
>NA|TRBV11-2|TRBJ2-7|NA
CASSPRAFPSEQYF
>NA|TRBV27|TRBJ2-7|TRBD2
CASSLGLAGDYYEQYF
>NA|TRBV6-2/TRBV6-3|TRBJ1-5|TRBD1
CATWTGVVSSNQPQHF
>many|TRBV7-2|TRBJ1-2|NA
CASSLRESSPGYTF
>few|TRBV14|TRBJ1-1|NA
CASSHKLGAGPTEAFF
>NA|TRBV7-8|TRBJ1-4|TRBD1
CASSLPRWDRANEKLFF
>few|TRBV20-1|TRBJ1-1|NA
CSASPLQGGNTEAFF
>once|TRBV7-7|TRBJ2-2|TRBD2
CASSLIVPSGRTGELFF
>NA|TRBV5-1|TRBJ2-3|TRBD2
CASTTTPGLAAPSGDTQYF
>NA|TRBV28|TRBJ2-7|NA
CASSVSAGSIEQYF
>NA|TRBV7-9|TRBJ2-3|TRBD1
CASSTGGTGATDTQYF
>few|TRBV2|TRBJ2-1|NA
CASTVQSRTSQFF
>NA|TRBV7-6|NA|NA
CAGSPNPDQRYEQYF
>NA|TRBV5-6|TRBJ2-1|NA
CASSLYAGAEQFF
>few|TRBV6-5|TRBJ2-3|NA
CASSPSYPRTDTQYF
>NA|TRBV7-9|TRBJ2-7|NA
CASSFRDTSSYEQYF
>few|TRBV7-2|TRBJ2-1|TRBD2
CASSPETSGAKFF
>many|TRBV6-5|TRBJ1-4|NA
CASSGSGGTNEKLFF
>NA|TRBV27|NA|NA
CASSLYPESYNEQYF
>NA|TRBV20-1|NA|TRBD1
CSAGDRTGGIKETQYF
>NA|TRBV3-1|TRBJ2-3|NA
CATKRTISTDTQYF
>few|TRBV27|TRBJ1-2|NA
CASSLLRPGSKRDYGYTF
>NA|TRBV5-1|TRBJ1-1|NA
CASSGGPSSTEAFF
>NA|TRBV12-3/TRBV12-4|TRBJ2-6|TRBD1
CASSLANRGSGANVLTF